This TCR beta chain was recorded in a study of blood T cell repertoires in COVID-19. Overall study context: Samples of COVID-19 (acute and convalescent) were obtained from the United States, Italy and Spain. Nucleic acid was either cDNA or gDNA, and it came from T cells, B-cell-depleted T cells, or PBMCs.

In the authors' workflow: Amplified reference gene primers provided the basis for estimating nucleated cell counts. This table comes from immunoSEQ multiplex PCR, and its TCRdb copy is limited to in-frame clones, with some not included. V and J calls and clone size are copied from that table; D and trimming were computed from the DNA. The sample comprises 100,000 to 130,000 clones, roughly 83% of which are singletons, and more than 4% rests with the top ten. CDR1 and CDR2 from the germline V gene are MNHEY and SVGAGI. There are 15 residues in the CDR3. V shed 4 bases, J shed 7 bases, and the junction held 8 bases outside the gene matches.

Sequenced input: peripheral blood. This receptor was identified in a human donor in a cohort sampled during active COVID-19. The chain joins TRBV6-5 to TRBJ2-5; 11 bases match TRBD2. CDR3 region: CASSSIAGGVGTQYF. The CDR3 nucleotides read TGTGCCAGCAGTTCCATAGCGGGAGGGGTCGGGACCCAGTACTTC.